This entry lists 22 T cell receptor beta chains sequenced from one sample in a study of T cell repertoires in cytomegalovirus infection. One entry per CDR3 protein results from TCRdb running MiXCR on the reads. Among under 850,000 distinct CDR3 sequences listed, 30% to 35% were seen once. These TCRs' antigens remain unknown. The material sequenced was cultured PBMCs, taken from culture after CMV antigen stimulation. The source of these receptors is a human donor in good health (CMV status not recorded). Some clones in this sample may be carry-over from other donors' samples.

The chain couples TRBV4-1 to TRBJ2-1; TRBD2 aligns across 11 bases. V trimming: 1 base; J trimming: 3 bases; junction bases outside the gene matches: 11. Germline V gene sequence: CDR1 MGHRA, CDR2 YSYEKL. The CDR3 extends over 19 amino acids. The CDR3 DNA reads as TGCGCCAGCAGCCAAGTGGTCGACCTGACTAGCGGGATCTACAATGAGCAGTTCTTC. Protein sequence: CASSQVVDLTSGIYNEQFF.

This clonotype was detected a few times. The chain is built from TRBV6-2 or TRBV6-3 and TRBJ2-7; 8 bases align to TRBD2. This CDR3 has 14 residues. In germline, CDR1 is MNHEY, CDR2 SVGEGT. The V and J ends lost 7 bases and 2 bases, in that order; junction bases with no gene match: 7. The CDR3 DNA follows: TGTGCCAGCATCCTTAGCGGGACTACCTACGAGCAGTACTTC. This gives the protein CASILSGTTYEQYF.

As DNA, the CDR3 is TGTGCCAGCAGTTCCAATACGGGGGGCGGCGAGCAGTACTTC. Its protein product is CASSSNTGGGEQYF. The chain carries TRBV27 and TRBJ2-7, with D possibly matching TRBD2 (7 bases). Germline V gene lookup returns CDR1 MNHEY and CDR2 SMNVEV (reference sequence). The germline V and J ends were trimmed by 4 bases and 6 bases, with 16 bases remaining between them. The CDR3 contains 14 residues.

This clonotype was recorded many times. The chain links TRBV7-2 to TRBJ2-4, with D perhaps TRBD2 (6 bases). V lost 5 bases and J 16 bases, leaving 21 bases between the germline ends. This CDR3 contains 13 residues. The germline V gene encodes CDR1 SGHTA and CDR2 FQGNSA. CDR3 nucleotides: TGTGCCAGCAGCCCCCCCGGGACTCTATATCCCTACTTC. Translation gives CASSPPGTLYPYF.

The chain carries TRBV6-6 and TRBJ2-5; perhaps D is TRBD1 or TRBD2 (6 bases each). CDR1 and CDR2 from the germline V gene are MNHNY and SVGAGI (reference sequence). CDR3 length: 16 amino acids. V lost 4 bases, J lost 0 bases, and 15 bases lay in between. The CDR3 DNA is TGTGCCAGCAGTTCCCCACGGGGGCCCAACCAAGAGACCCAGTACTTC. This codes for CASSSPRGPNQETQYF.

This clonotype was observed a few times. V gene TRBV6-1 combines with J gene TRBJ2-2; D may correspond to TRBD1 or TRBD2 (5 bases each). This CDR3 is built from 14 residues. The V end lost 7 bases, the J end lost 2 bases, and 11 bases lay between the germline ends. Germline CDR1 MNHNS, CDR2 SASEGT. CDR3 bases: TGTGCCAGCACTCCGGGACGAAACACCGGGGAGCTGTTTTTT. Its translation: CASTPGRNTGELFF.

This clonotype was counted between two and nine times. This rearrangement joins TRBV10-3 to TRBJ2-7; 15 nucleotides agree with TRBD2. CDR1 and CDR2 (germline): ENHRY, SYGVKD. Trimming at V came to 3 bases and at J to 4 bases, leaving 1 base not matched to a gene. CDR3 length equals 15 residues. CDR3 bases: TGTGCCATCAGTGAAGGACTAGCGGGAGGGTACGAGCAGTACTTC. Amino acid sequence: CAISEGLAGGYEQYF.

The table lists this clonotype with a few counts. CDR3 amino acids: CASSLDMTGAEKLFF. The CDR3 DNA sequence: TGTGCCAGCAGCTTAGACATGACAGGGGCTGAAAAACTGTTTTTT. V and J are TRBV7-9 and TRBJ1-4; 8 bases fit TRBD1. V shed 1 base and J 7 bases; nucleotides not matched to a gene: 5. Germline V gene data show CDR1 as SEHNR and CDR2 as FQNEAQ (reference sequence). The CDR3 totals 15 residues.

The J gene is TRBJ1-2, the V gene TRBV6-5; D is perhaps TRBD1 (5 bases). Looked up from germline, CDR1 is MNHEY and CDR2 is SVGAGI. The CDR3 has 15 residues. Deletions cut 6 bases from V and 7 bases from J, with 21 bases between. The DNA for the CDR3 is TGTGCCAGCAGCCGGGGGACTCCGTCTACTATTGGCTACACCTTC. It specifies CASSRGTPSTIGYTF.

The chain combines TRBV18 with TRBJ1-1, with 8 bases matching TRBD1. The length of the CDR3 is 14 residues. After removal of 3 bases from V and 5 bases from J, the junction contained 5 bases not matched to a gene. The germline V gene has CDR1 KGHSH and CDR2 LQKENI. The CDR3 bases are TGTGCCAGCTCACCGGACAGGGTATGGACTGAAGCTTTCTTT. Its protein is CASSPDRVWTEAFF.

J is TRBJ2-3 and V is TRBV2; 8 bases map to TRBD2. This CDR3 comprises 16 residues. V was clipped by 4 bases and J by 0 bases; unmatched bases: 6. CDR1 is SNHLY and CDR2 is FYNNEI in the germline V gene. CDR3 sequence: CASSVEAGGSTDTQYF. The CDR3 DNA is TGTGCCAGCAGTGTGGAGGCGGGGGGTAGCACAGATACGCAGTATTTT.

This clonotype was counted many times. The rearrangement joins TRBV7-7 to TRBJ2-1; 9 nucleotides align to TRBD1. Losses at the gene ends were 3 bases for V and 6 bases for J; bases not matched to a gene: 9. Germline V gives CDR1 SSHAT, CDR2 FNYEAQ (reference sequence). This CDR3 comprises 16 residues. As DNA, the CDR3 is TGTGCCAGCAGCTTTGGTCTGGACAGGGGTAGCAATGAGCAGTTCTTC. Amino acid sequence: CASSFGLDRGSNEQFF.

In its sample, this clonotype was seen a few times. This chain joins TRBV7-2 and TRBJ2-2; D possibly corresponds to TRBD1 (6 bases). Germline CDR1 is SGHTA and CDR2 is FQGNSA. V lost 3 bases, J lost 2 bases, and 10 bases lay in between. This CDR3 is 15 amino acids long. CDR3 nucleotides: TGTGCCAGCAGCTTCAGGGGTCCAAACACCGGGGAGCTGTTTTTT. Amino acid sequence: CASSFRGPNTGELFF.

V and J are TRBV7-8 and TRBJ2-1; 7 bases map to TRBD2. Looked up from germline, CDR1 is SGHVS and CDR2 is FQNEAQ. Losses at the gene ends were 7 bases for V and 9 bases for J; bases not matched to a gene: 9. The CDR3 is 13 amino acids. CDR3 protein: CASILGGGGEQFF. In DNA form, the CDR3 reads TGTGCCAGCATTCTGGGGGGGGGGGGTGAGCAGTTCTTC. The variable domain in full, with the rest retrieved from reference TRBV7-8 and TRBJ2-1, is GAGVSQSPRYKVAKRGQDVALRCDPISGHVSLFWYQQALGQGPEFLTYFQNEAQLDKSGLPSDRFFAERPEGSVSTLKIQRTQQEDSAVYLCASILGGGGEQFFGPGTRLTVL.

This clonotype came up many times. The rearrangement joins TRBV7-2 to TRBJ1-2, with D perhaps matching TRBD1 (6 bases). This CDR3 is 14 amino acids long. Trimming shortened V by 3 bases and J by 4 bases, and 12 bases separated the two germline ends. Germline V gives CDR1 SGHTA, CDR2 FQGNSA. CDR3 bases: TGTGCCAGCAGCTTCGCCAGGGGAGGCTATGGCTACACCTTC. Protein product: CASSFARGGYGYTF. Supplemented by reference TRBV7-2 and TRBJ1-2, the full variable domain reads GAGVSQSPSNKVTEKGKDVELRCDPISGHTALYWYRQSLGQGLEFLIYFQGNSAPDKSGLPSDRFSAERTGGSVSTLTIQRTQQEDSAVYLCASSFARGGYGYTFGSGTRLTVV.

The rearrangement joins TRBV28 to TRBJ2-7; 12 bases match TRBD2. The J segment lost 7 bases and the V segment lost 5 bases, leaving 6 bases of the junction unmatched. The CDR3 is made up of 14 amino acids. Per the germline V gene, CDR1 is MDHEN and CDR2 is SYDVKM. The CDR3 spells CASSRLAGVREQYF. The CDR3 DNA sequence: TGTGCCAGCAGTCGACTAGCGGGGGTACGTGAGCAGTACTTC.

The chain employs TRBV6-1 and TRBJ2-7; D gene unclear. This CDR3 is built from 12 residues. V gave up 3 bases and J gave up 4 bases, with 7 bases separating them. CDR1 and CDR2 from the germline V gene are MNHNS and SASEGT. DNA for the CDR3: TGTGCCAGCAGTGACCAAACTTACGAGCAGTACTTC. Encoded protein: CASSDQTYEQYF.

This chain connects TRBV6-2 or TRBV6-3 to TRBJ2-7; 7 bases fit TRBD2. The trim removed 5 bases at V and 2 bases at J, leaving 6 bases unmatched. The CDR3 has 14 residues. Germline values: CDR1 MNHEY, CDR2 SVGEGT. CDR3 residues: CASSGLDWAYEQYF. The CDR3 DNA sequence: TGTGCCAGCAGTGGACTAGACTGGGCCTACGAGCAGTACTTC.

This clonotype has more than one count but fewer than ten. Written as DNA, the CDR3 is TGTGCCAGCAGCCCCTGGGGGGAGGGGGACGAGCAGTACTTC. Its translation is CASSPWGEGDEQYF. The chain links TRBV7-2 to TRBJ2-7, with a weak D call TRBD2 (7 bases). The CDR3 loop spans 14 amino acids. Between the trimmed V and J ends, which lost 5 bases and 5 bases, there was a span of 16 bases. The germline gives CDR1 SGHTA, CDR2 FQGNSA.

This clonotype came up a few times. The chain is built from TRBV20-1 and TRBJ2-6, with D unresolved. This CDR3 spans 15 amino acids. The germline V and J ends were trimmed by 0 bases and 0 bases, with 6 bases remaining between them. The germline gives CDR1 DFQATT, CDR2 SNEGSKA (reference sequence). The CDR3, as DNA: TGCAGTGCTAGAGATCCTAGCTCTGGGGCCAACGTCCTGACTTTC. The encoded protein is CSARDPSSGANVLTF.

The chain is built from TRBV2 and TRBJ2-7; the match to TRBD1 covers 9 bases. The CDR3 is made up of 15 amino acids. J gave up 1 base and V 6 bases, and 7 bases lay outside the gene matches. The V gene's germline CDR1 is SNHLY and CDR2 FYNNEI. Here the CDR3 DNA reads TGTGCCAGCAGGGCCGGACAGGGGTTATCCTACGAGCAGTACTTC. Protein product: CASRAGQGLSYEQYF.

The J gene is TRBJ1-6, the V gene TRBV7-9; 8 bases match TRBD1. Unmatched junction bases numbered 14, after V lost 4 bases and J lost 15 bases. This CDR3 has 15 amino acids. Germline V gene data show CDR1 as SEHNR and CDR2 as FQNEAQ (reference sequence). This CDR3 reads CASSSPGTGVLLLHF. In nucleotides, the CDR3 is TGTGCCAGCAGCTCACCCGGGACAGGCGTTCTACTCCTCCACTTT.